A single sample gave rise to the 5 T cell receptor beta chains below, sequenced in a study of cytomegalovirus exposure and HLA in healthy donors. Both 60 Vbeta primers and 13 Jbeta primers went into the PCR. Clones were read by immunoSEQ multiplex PCR, and TCRdb kept only the in-frame ones, dropping some. The sample has 170,000 or so clones, around four fifths seen once. The sequenced sample was PBMCs. The receptors were gathered from a woman aged 45-65 years in good health and CMV-seropositive.

This sequence joins TRBV9 and TRBJ2-5; TRBD1 aligns across 8 bases. Judging by the DNA end, TRBJ2-7 fits better; the J call may be wrong. CDR3 size: 15 residues. CDR1 and CDR2 from the germline V gene are SGDLS and YYNGEE. CDR3 nucleotides: TGTGCCAGCAGCCCGAGGACAGGGAGCTCCTACGAGCAGTACTTC. The encoded protein is CASSPRTGSSYEQYF.

This clone came up a few times. Written as DNA, the CDR3 is TGTGCCAGCAGCTTAGCCGGGGAGGCTGGAAACACCATATATTTT. It codes for CASSLAGEAGNTIYF. The J gene is TRBJ1-3, the V gene TRBV7-2, with D unclear. The CDR3 spans 15 residues. The V gene's germline CDR1 is SGHTA and CDR2 FQGNSA. V gave up 0 bases and J gave up 2 bases, with 8 bases separating them.

The gene calls are TRBV7-9 and TRBJ2-3, with 7 bases that match TRBD2. The trim removed 2 bases at V and 0 bases at J, leaving 8 bases unmatched. CDR3 size: 17 residues. Germline values: CDR1 SEHNR, CDR2 FQNEAQ (reference sequence). The CDR3 DNA sequence: TGTGCCAGCAGCTTAAATCCGGGACTAAGCAGCACAGATACGCAGTATTTT. This gives the protein CASSLNPGLSSTDTQYF. Based on the CDR3 plus reference TRBV7-9 and TRBJ2-3, the full variable domain is DTGVSQNPRHKITKRGQNVTFRCDPISEHNRLYWYRQTLGQGPEFLTYFQNEAQLEKSRLLSDRFSAERPKGSFSTLEIQRTEQGDSAMYLCASSLNPGLSSTDTQYFGPGTRLTVL.

The V and J genes are TRBV7-2 and TRBJ2-7, with D unclear. The CDR3 is made up of 14 amino acids. Trimming cost V 2 bases and J 3 bases, with 11 bases left between them. CDR1 SGHTA and CDR2 FQGNSA come from the germline V gene. Here the CDR3 reads CASSLSSPVYEQYF. The CDR3 DNA is TGTGCCAGCAGCTTATCTAGTCCCGTCTACGAGCAGTACTTC.

The rearrangement links TRBV28 to TRBJ1-2, with D uncertain. V lost 8 bases and J 0 bases, leaving 7 bases between the germline ends. There are 12 residues in the CDR3. Germline lookup yields CDR1 MDHEN and CDR2 SYDVKM. In DNA form, the CDR3 reads TGTGCCAGCCGAACAGCTAACTATGGCTACACCTTC. This encodes CASRTANYGYTF.